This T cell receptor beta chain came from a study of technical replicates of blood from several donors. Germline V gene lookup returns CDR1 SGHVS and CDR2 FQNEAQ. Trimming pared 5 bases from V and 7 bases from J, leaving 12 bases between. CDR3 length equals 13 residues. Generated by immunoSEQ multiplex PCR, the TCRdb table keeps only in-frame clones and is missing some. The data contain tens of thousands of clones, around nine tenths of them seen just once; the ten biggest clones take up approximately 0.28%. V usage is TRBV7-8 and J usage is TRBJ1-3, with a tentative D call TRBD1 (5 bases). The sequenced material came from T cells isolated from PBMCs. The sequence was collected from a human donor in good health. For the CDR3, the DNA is TGTGCCAGCAGCCCCGACAGCCAGAACACCATATATTTT. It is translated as CASSPDSQNTIYF. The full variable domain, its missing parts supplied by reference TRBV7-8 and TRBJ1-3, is GAGVSQSPRYKVAKRGQDVALRCDPISGHVSLFWYQQALGQGPEFLTYFQNEAQLDKSGLPSDRFFAERPEGSVSTLKIQRTQQEDSAVYLCASSPDSQNTIYFGEGSWLTVV.